These 20 T cell receptor beta chains originate from one sample sequenced in a study of T cells in Graves' hyperthyroidism and ophthalmopathy. The source material, RNA transcripts, was used to amplify TCR beta CDR3 regions. When the TCR CDR3 underwent first-round RT-PCR, the HTBI primer set was used. TCRdb re-derived calls from the multiplex PCR reads in MiXCR, one entry per CDR3 protein. The data show around 540,000 distinct CDR3 sequences, around 16% seen once. Sequencing input: blood. These TCRs come from a woman in her twenties or thirties with Graves' ophthalmopathy.

This clonotype was detected many times. V and J are TRBV20-1 and TRBJ1-1; TRBD1 matches 7 bases. This CDR3 contains 13 residues. Germline CDR1 is DFQATT and CDR2 is SNEGSKA (reference sequence). V shed 6 bases and J 0 bases; nucleotides not matched to a gene: 4. The CDR3 DNA reads as TGCAGTGCGGGGGACAGCTTGAACACTGAAGCTTTCTTT. The encoded protein is CSAGDSLNTEAFF.

This clonotype was seen at least ten times. The chain uses TRBV20-1 and TRBJ1-1; D not certain. Germline loops: CDR1 DFQATT, CDR2 SNEGSKA (reference sequence). The CDR3 runs 12 residues. V was cut by 5 bases and J by 5 bases, with 12 bases left in between. CDR3 nucleotide sequence: TGCAGTGCTGGGCGCGGGTTTACTGAAGCTTTCTTT. It codes for CSAGRGFTEAFF.

This chain links TRBV5-6 with TRBJ1-5; 12 bases line up with TRBD1. The J segment lost 6 bases and the V segment lost 1 base, leaving 14 bases of the junction unmatched. The CDR3 loop spans 19 amino acids. The germline gives CDR1 SGHDT, CDR2 YYEEEE. CDR3: CASSLWTGQGAEESQPQHF. In nucleotides, the CDR3 is TGTGCCAGCAGCTTGTGGACGGGACAGGGGGCGGAAGAGAGTCAGCCCCAGCATTTT. The full variable domain, rest sourced from reference TRBV5-6 and TRBJ1-5, is DAGVTQSPTHLIKTRGQQVTLRCSPKSGHDTVSWYQQALGQGPQFIFQYYEEEERQRGNFPDRFSGHQFPNYSSELNVNALLLGDSALYLCASSLWTGQGAEESQPQHFGDGTRLSIL.

V is TRBV28 and J is TRBJ2-5; tentatively, D is TRBD1 (6 bases). The V end lost 3 bases, the J end lost 1 base, and 9 bases lay between the germline ends. The CDR3 is 14 residues long. The germline V gene has CDR1 MDHEN and CDR2 SYDVKM. The CDR3 DNA follows: TGTGCCAGCAGTTTTAAACAGGGCCAAGAGACCCAGTACTTC. As protein: CASSFKQGQETQYF.

This clonotype was recorded at least ten times. V usage is TRBV4-3 and J usage is TRBJ2-7, with 9 bases lining up with TRBD2. CDR1 LGHNA and CDR2 YSLEER come from the germline V gene. The junction had 2 bases not matched to a gene; V was cut back by 0 bases and J by 2 bases. The CDR3 has 15 residues. Here the CDR3 DNA reads TGCGCCAGCAGCCAAGATCCTAGCGGGGCCTACGAGCAGTACTTC. Residues: CASSQDPSGAYEQYF.

In regard to this clonotype: A much larger clone lies one base from this, so it may be a read error. The chain uses TRBV14 and TRBJ2-6; D ambiguous. The CDR3 is made up of 14 amino acids. Germline lookup yields CDR1 SGHDN and CDR2 FVKESK. V was pared by 5 bases and J by 0 bases, with 5 bases between. CDR3 region: CASSVRSGANVLTF. DNA of the CDR3: TGTGCCAGCAGCGTCCGCTCTGGGGCCAACGTCCTGACTTTC.

The CDR3 DNA reads TGCAGTGCTAGAGTACCACAGGGTGACACTGAAGCTTTCTTT. Translating gives CSARVPQGDTEAFF. J is TRBJ1-1 and V is TRBV20-1; D is possibly TRBD1 (6 bases). The CDR3 is made up of 14 amino acids. Germline values: CDR1 DFQATT, CDR2 SNEGSKA (reference sequence). Trimming took off 1 base at V and 3 bases at J, with 12 bases between the two ends.

Worth noting for this clonotype: Being one base from a much bigger clone, this may be a read error. This is likely a read error, given that the CDR3 carries no conserved phenylalanine or tryptophan at its end. The V call is TRBV14, the J call TRBJ2-5; D gene ambiguous. This CDR3 comprises 12 residues. Between the trimmed V and J ends, which lost 3 bases and 5 bases, there was a span of 7 bases. The germline CDR1 and CDR2 sequences are SGHDN and FVKESK. Here the CDR3 reads CASSHWYETQYL. The CDR3, as DNA: TGTGCCAGCAGCCATTGGTACGAGACCCAGTACCTC.

This clonotype has at least ten counts. The chain has TRBV20-1 and TRBJ1-2, with D possibly being TRBD1 (5 bases). The CDR3 contains 15 residues. Germline V gene data show CDR1 as DFQATT and CDR2 as SNEGSKA (reference sequence). V gave up 4 bases and J gave up 3 bases, with 18 bases separating them. In DNA form, the CDR3 reads TGCAGTGCTACGGACGGGACTAAAGGGGACTATGGCTACACCTTC. Residues: CSATDGTKGDYGYTF.

This clonotype appeared many times. The chain joins TRBV7-2 to TRBJ2-7, with 7 positions matching TRBD1. V was clipped by 3 bases and J by 3 bases; unmatched bases: 8. The CDR3 runs 15 residues. Germline V lookup: CDR1 SGHTA, CDR2 FQGNSA. This chain's CDR3 is CASSLSGQVFYEQYF. Here the CDR3 DNA reads TGTGCCAGCAGCTTGTCCGGACAGGTATTCTACGAGCAGTACTTC.

This clonotype was counted at least ten times. The rearrangement uses TRBV20-1 and TRBJ2-5; the D is unclear. This CDR3 has 10 residues. V lost 0 bases, J lost 5 bases, and 1 base lay in between. Germline V gene sequence: CDR1 DFQATT, CDR2 SNEGSKA (reference sequence). CDR3 protein: CSARDETQYF. For the CDR3, the DNA is TGCAGTGCTAGAGACGAGACCCAGTACTTC.

Note on this clonotype: Its ends do not fully match the called genes, so a read error is possible. The chain links TRBV4-1 to TRBJ2-1; D unclear. This CDR3 has 13 residues. Germline CDR1 reads MGHRA; CDR2 reads YSYEKL. The CDR3 bases are TGCGCCAGCAGCCAAGATATGGGGAATGGGCAGTTCTTC. Its protein product is CASSQDMGNGQFF.

The chain recombines TRBV6-5 with TRBJ2-1; the D gene is possibly TRBD2 (5 bases). The CDR3 runs 15 residues. Trimming took off 2 bases at V and 4 bases at J, with 12 bases between the two ends. CDR1 and CDR2 from the germline V gene are MNHEY and SVGAGI. For the CDR3, the DNA is TGTGCCAGCAGTTACGCGACTATTCCGTACAATGAGCAGTTCTTC. Amino acids: CASSYATIPYNEQFF.

This clonotype came up a few times. The rearrangement links TRBV27 to TRBJ2-6, with D perhaps TRBD1 (5 bases). Germline V lookup: CDR1 MNHEY, CDR2 SMNVEV (reference sequence). V lost 5 bases, J lost 3 bases, and 8 bases lay in between. The CDR3 runs 14 residues. CDR3 sequence reads: CASSRTLGANVLTF. CDR3 bases: TGTGCCAGCAGTAGGACACTTGGGGCCAACGTCCTGACTTTC.

This clonotype appeared a few times. The genes are TRBV9 and TRBJ2-3; 15 nucleotides line up with TRBD2. V shed 7 bases and J 2 bases; nucleotides not matched to a gene: 8. Germline V lookup: CDR1 SGDLS, CDR2 YYNGEE. The CDR3 contains 17 residues. CDR3 amino acids: CASSPGLAGGYTDTQYF. The DNA of the CDR3 is TGTGCCAGCTCCCCGGGACTAGCGGGAGGTTACACAGATACGCAGTATTTT.

The chain has TRBV20-1 and TRBJ2-6; D gene unclear. Trimming stripped 0 bases from V and 2 bases from J, with 8 bases between. CDR1 DFQATT and CDR2 SNEGSKA come from the germline V gene (reference sequence). The CDR3 is 15 residues long. This chain's CDR3 is CSARDRTTGANVLTF. The CDR3 region has the DNA TGCAGTGCTAGAGATCGGACCACTGGGGCCAACGTCCTGACTTTC.

This clonotype was seen at least ten times. The chain links TRBV5-6 to TRBJ2-7; 10 bases are a match to TRBD2. CDR1 is SGHDT and CDR2 is YYEEEE in the germline V gene. The J segment lost 4 bases and the V segment lost 2 bases, leaving 6 bases of the junction unmatched. The CDR3 contains 15 residues. The CDR3 DNA is TGTGCCAGCAGCTTCCCTGGACTAGCGGTATACGAGCAGTACTTC. It encodes CASSFPGLAVYEQYF.

This clonotype was recorded at least ten times. This rearrangement joins TRBV28 to TRBJ2-6; D not resolved. Germline CDR1 reads MDHEN; CDR2 reads SYDVKM. This CDR3 spans 13 amino acids. V lost 6 bases to trimming and J lost 4 bases, with 7 bases between them. For the CDR3, the DNA is TGTGCCAGCAGACCTTCCGGGGCCAACGTCCTGACTTTC. Translated: CASRPSGANVLTF.

This clonotype was found a few times. V is TRBV30 and J is TRBJ1-4, with no clear D. CDR3 size: 13 residues. Germline lookup yields CDR1 GTSNPN and CDR2 SVGIG (reference sequence). The ends were cut back, 2 bases at V and 7 bases at J, with 11 bases in the middle. DNA of the CDR3: TGTGCCTGGAGTACGGGGTCAGGTGAAAAACTGTTTTTT. It specifies CAWSTGSGEKLFF.

CDR3 nucleotide sequence: TGTGCCAGTAGTAGCCAGGGAGTTCAGGCCGGGGAGCTGTTTTTT. Translated: CASSSQGVQAGELFF. The gene calls are TRBV19 and TRBJ2-2; D may correspond to TRBD1 or TRBD2 (5 bases each). V shed 4 bases and J shed 6 bases, with 15 bases lying between them. The CDR3 has 15 amino acids. Germline loops: CDR1 LNHDA, CDR2 SQIVND (reference sequence).